These 2 T cell receptor beta chains share one sample of origin, sequenced in a study of CD8+ T cells in alopecia areata. RNA was extracted and reverse transcribed into cDNA as the sequencing template. The protocol was immunoSEQ multiplex PCR, while the TCRdb copy is restricted to in-frame clones and leaves out a portion. The data hold approximately 200,000 clones, with 55% to 75% observed a single time. Treatment here: oral pan-JAK inhibitor, 5-10 mg twice daily. The sequenced sample was CD4+ T cells sorted from blood, obtained at week 24, from a patient treated with tofacitinib. Receptors originate from a human donor with alopecia areata.

This clone appeared once. The chain has TRBV28 and TRBJ2-7; 10 nucleotides match TRBD2. The CDR3 consists of 18 residues. V shed 1 base, J shed 3 bases, and the junction held 12 bases outside the gene matches. From germline, CDR1 is MDHEN and CDR2 SYDVKM. The CDR3, as DNA: TGTGCCAGCAGTTTATACGGTCCTAGCGGGAGTATTCACTACGAGCAGTACTTC. It encodes CASSLYGPSGSIHYEQYF.

The V call is TRBV5-1, the J call TRBJ2-3, with TRBD1 identical over 8 bases. Germline lookup yields CDR1 SGHRS and CDR2 YFSETQ. Trimming took 1 base from V and 4 from J; bases not matched to a gene: 5. The CDR3 is made up of 15 amino acids. The DNA of the CDR3 is TGCGCCAGCAGCTTGTCAGGGGGCTACGCAGATACGCAGTATTTT. Protein: CASSLSGGYADTQYF.